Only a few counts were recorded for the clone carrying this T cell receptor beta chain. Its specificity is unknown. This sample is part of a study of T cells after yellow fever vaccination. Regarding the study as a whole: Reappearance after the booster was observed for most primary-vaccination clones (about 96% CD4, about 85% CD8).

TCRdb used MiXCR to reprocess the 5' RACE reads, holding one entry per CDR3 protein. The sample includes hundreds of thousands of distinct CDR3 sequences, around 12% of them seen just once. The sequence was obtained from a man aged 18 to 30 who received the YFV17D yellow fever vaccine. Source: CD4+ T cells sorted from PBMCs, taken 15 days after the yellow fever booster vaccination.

CDR3 nucleotides: TGTGCCAGCAGCGAGACTAGCGGGGGGGCCGGGACCCAGTACTTC. Translation gives CASSETSGGAGTQYF. This rearrangement joins TRBV11-2 to TRBJ2-5, with TRBD2 matching 14 bases. The CDR3 runs to 15 residues. Per germline, CDR1 SGHAT and CDR2 FQNNGV. J lost 7 bases, V lost 5 bases, and 6 bases had no gene match.